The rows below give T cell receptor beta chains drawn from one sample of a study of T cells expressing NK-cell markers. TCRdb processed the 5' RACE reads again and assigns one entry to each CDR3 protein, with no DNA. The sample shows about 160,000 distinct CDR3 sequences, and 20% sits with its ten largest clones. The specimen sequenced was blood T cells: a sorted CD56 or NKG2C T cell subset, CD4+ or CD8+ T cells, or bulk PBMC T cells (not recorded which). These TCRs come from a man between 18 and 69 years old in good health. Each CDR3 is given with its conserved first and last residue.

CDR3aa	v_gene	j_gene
CARSGTNTGELFF	TRBV2	TRBJ2-2
CATSAGSIKAGTMFTNYGYTF	TRBV15	TRBJ1-2
CASSLRDRAQGDEQYF	TRBV7-9	TRBJ2-7
CASSQGVERTGELFF	TRBV3-1	TRBJ2-2
CASSQDGVYSGASTDTQYF	TRBV14	TRBJ2-3
CASSRGWDEQFF	TRBV28	TRBJ2-1
CASTPYLANQETQYF	TRBV12-3/TRBV12-4	TRBJ2-5
CSAGGLVEGYGEQFF	TRBV20-1	TRBJ2-1
CASSEWGSGNKETQYF	TRBV2	TRBJ2-5
CASSIAGQEETYEQYF	TRBV19	TRBJ2-7
CASSPGGAADTQYF	TRBV7-7	TRBJ2-3
CASRTERQTQETQYF	TRBV6-1	TRBJ2-5
CASSPRRRVRDYEQYF	TRBV9	TRBJ2-7
CASSEALGQGFANEKLFF	TRBV6-1	TRBJ1-4
CASSPRGGNSGNTIYF	TRBV9	TRBJ1-3
CAWSRGQVDHEQYF	TRBV30	TRBJ2-7
CASSLTRAGAGVEQYF	TRBV28	TRBJ2-7
CASQVSRNTGELFF	TRBV5-1	TRBJ2-2
CATSSETGTPMGTQYF	TRBV15	TRBJ2-5
CASSLAGREQYF	TRBV7-9	TRBJ2-7
CASSLGDTSSNQPQHF	TRBV7-6	TRBJ1-5
CASSPDWGSNQPQHF	TRBV9	TRBJ1-5
CAISESAEAFF	TRBV10-3	TRBJ1-1
CASSLGQGYEKLFF	TRBV7-8	TRBJ1-4
CASSASDRTSTDTQYF	TRBV21-1	TRBJ2-3
CASTVWGHSGGDTQYF	TRBV12-3/TRBV12-4	TRBJ2-3
CASSLIGGPAYNEQFF	TRBV11-2	TRBJ2-1
CASSETGGNSPLHF	TRBV2	TRBJ1-6
CSANRVFKSYEQYF	TRBV20-1	TRBJ2-7
CASNPSPVGGYQETQYF	TRBV9	TRBJ2-5
CATSAEGNNEKLFF	TRBV24-1	TRBJ1-4
CASSQVSKRGVTDTQYF	TRBV3-1	TRBJ2-3
CASSLTGTGTEKLFF	TRBV12-3/TRBV12-4	TRBJ1-4
CSARGIAGAFGEQYF	TRBV20-1	TRBJ2-7
CSARPQNRYEQYF	TRBV20-1	TRBJ2-7
CSASPLAGGPKDNTDTQYF	TRBV20-1	TRBJ2-3
CATLANTGELFF	TRBV24-1	TRBJ2-2
CASSQDRPGGSSAQYF	TRBV4-2	TRBJ2-3
CASSEFFEETQYF	TRBV5-1	TRBJ2-5
CATSDSRTGADEQFF	TRBV24-1	TRBJ2-1
CASSLFGLAVDTQYF	TRBV6-5	TRBJ2-3
CASRDQGEKLFF	TRBV7-6	TRBJ1-4
CASSLGLRTNYNEQFF	TRBV13	TRBJ2-1
CASSDSGFYEQYF	TRBV2	TRBJ2-7
CSARVWRGSPDTQYF	TRBV20-1	TRBJ2-3
CASAGGSYNEQFF	TRBV7-9	TRBJ2-1
CASSLSALAGGPGHEQFF	TRBV27	TRBJ2-1
CASSLGSGATYEQYF	TRBV27	TRBJ2-7
CASSLGDSPGKGYTF	TRBV5-1	TRBJ1-2
CSVPVRANTEAFF	TRBV29-1	TRBJ1-1
CASSQVLSGGAYEQYF	TRBV4-1	TRBJ2-7
CASSPQGQGDSYEQYF	TRBV4-2	TRBJ2-7
CASSLVRGSSGSLGTYEQYF	TRBV7-9	TRBJ2-7
CASSPTRTSYEQYF	TRBV4-2	TRBJ2-7
CATSSRGGEKLFF	TRBV15	TRBJ1-4